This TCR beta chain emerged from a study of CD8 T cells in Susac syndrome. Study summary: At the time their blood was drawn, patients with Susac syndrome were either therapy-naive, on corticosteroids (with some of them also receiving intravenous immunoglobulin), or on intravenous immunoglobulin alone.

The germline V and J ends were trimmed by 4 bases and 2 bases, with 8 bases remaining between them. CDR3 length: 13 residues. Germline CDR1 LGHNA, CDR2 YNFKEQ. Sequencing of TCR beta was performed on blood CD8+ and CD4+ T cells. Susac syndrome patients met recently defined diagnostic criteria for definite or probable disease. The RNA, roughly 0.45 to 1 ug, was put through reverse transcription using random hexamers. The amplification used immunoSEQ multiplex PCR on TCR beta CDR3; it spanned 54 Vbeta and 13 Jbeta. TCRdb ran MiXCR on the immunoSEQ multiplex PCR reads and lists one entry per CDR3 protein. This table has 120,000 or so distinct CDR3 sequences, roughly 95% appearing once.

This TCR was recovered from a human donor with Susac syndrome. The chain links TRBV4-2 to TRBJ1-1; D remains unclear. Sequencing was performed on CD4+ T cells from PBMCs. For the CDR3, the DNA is TGTGCCAGCAGCCTACAGATTAACACTGAAGCTTTCTTT. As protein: CASSLQINTEAFF.